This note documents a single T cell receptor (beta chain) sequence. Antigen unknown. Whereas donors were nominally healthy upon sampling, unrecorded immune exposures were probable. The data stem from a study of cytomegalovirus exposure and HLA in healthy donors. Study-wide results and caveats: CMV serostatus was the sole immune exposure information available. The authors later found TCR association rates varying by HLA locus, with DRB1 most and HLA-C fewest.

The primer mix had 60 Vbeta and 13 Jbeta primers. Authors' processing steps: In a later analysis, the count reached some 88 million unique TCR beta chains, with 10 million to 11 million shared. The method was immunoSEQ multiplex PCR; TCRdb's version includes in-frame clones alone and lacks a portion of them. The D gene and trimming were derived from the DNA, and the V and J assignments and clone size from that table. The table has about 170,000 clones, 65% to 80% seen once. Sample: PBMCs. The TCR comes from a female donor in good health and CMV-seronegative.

The DNA of the CDR3 is TGCGCCAGCAGCCCCGGACAGGGCCTTCAGCCCCAGCATTTT. It codes for CASSPGQGLQPQHF. The rearrangement uses TRBV5-1 and TRBJ1-5, with TRBD1 identical over 8 bases. Germline CDR1 and CDR2: SGHRS and YFSETQ. The CDR3 loop spans 14 amino acids. The ends lost 4 bases at V and 6 bases at J; junction bases unmatched: 6.